The 29 T cell receptor beta chains in this list originate from one sample, sequenced in a study of cytomegalovirus exposure and HLA in healthy donors. PCR used 60 Vbeta primers and 13 Jbeta primers. Measured with immunoSEQ multiplex PCR; TCRdb has only the in-frame clones, and not every one. The data contain 50,000 to 60,000 clones, around 70% of them singletons. Sequencing was done on a sample of PBMCs. These TCRs come from a man between 18 and 35 years old in good health and CMV-seronegative.

This clone was observed a single time. The chain combines TRBV30 with TRBJ2-3, with TRBD2 identical over 15 bases. After removal of 0 bases from V and 6 bases from J, the junction contained 4 bases not matched to a gene. The CDR3 sequence is 16 residues long. Germline V gene data show CDR1 as GTSNPN and CDR2 as SVGIG (reference sequence). CDR3 residues: CAWSVGLAGGRDTQYF. In nucleotides, the CDR3 is TGTGCCTGGAGTGTGGGACTAGCGGGAGGTCGGGATACGCAGTATTTT.

The V call is TRBV18, the J call TRBJ2-1; no firm D call. Germline loops: CDR1 KGHSH, CDR2 LQKENI. Between the trimmed V and J ends, which lost 5 bases and 2 bases, there was a span of 7 bases. This CDR3 is 13 amino acids long. This CDR3 is CASSAETYNEQFF. CDR3 in DNA: TGTGCCAGCTCAGCAGAAACCTACAATGAGCAGTTCTTC. Looking up the rest from reference TRBV18 and TRBJ2-1 gives the full variable domain: NAGVMQNPRHLVRRRGQEARLRCSPMKGHSHVYWYRQLPEEGLKFMVYLQKENIIDESGMPKERFSAEFPKEGPSILRIQQVVRGDSAAYFCASSAETYNEQFFGPGTRLTVL.

CDR3 bases: TGTGCCAGCAGCTCCAAGACAGGGGAGAGAGAAAAACTGTTTTTT. The encoded protein is CASSSKTGEREKLFF. This chain joins TRBV7-2 and TRBJ1-4; TRBD1 matches 8 bases. V lost 4 bases, J lost 8 bases, and 9 bases stayed unmatched. Germline CDR1 reads SGHTA; CDR2 reads FQGNSA. The CDR3 contains 15 residues.

The chain has TRBV10-2 and TRBJ1-5; TRBD1 agrees at 7 bases. Germline trimming cut 9 bases from V and 1 base from J; bases unmatched to any gene: 9. Germline assignment: CDR1 WSHSY and CDR2 SAAADI. The length of the CDR3 is 15 residues. Written as DNA, the CDR3 is TGCGCCAGTAGGTATGGGACAGCAAGCAATCAGCCCCAGCATTTT. Translated, it gives CASRYGTASNQPQHF.

CDR3 sequence: CASRAGQGRIYGYTF. As DNA, the CDR3 is TGTGCCAGCAGGGCTGGACAGGGGAGGATCTATGGCTACACCTTC. The chain carries TRBV5-4 and TRBJ1-2, with 9 bases lining up with TRBD1. Germline CDR1 and CDR2: SGHNT and YYREEE (reference sequence). J was trimmed by 4 bases and V by 5 bases; bases with no gene match: 9. The CDR3 is made up of 15 amino acids. Using reference TRBV5-4 and TRBJ1-2 for the parts outside the CDR3, the full variable domain is ETGVTQSPTHLIKTRGQQVTLRCSSQSGHNTVSWYQQALGQGPQFIFQYYREEENGRGNFPPRFSGLQFPNYSSELNVNALELDDSALYLCASRAGQGRIYGYTFGSGTRLTVV.

The genes are TRBV30 and TRBJ2-5, with a tentative D call TRBD1 (6 bases). The V and J ends lost 0 bases and 8 bases respectively, with 16 bases between them. CDR1 and CDR2 (germline): GTSNPN, SVGIG (reference sequence). The CDR3 extends over 14 amino acids. The CDR3 protein is CAWSVAGTTGTQYF. Written as DNA, the CDR3 is TGTGCCTGGAGTGTAGCAGGGACGACAGGAACCCAGTACTTC.

In its sample, this clone was seen a few times. The CDR3 region is CASSSDRGRHNEQFF. The CDR3 DNA reads as TGTGCCAGCAGTTCCGACAGGGGAAGGCACAATGAGCAGTTCTTC. The V gene is TRBV6-5, the J gene TRBJ2-1, with TRBD1 matching over 8 bases. The CDR3 is made up of 15 amino acids. The V segment lost 4 bases and the J segment 5 bases; nucleotides outside the gene matches: 7. CDR1 and CDR2 from the germline V gene are MNHEY and SVGAGI.

The chain has TRBV11-3 and TRBJ1-3; 7 positions agree with TRBD1. The V gene end was trimmed by 5 bases and the J gene end by 4 bases; junction bases not matched to a gene: 2. The germline gives CDR1 SGHNT, CDR2 YENEEA. This CDR3 is 13 amino acids long. The CDR3 loop is CASSGTAGNTIYF. As DNA, the CDR3 is TGTGCCAGCAGCGGGACAGCCGGAAACACCATATATTTT. Supplemented by reference TRBV11-3 and TRBJ1-3, the full variable domain reads EAGVVQSPRYKIIEKKQPVAFWCNPISGHNTLYWYLQNLGQGPELLIRYENEEAVDDSQLPKDRFSAERLKGVDSTLKIQPAELGDSAVYLCASSGTAGNTIYFGEGSWLTVV.

The rearrangement uses TRBV28 and TRBJ2-1; D is perhaps TRBD1 (6 bases). Germline V gene data show CDR1 as MDHEN and CDR2 as SYDVKM. CDR3 size: 15 residues. V lost 8 bases and J lost 2, with 16 bases in between. The CDR3 region is CASRDSNRAYNEQFF. The CDR3, as DNA: TGTGCCAGCCGCGATTCGAACAGGGCCTACAATGAGCAGTTCTTC. Full variable domain (rest looked up from reference TRBV28 and TRBJ2-1): DVKVTQSSRYLVKRTGEKVFLECVQDMDHENMFWYRQDPGLGLRLIYFSYDVKMKEKGDIPEGYSVSREKKERFSLILESASTNQTSMYLCASRDSNRAYNEQFFGPGTRLTVL.

The V and J genes are TRBV25-1 and TRBJ2-7; 10 bases fit TRBD2. Germline lookup yields CDR1 MGHDK and CDR2 SYGVNS. The CDR3 runs 15 residues. J lost 5 bases, V lost 6 bases, and 10 bases had no gene match. The CDR3 sequence: CASRSSGRAVDEQYF. The CDR3 nucleotides read TGTGCCAGCAGGTCAAGCGGGAGGGCCGTTGACGAGCAGTACTTC.

The chain has TRBV5-4 and TRBJ2-4, with 7 bases aligning to TRBD2. This CDR3 comprises 16 residues. Germline trimming cut 0 bases from V and 2 bases from J; bases unmatched to any gene: 5. The germline V gene has CDR1 SGHNT and CDR2 YYREEE (reference sequence). CDR3 sequence reads: CASSLDEGGTKNIQYF. DNA of the CDR3: TGTGCCAGCAGCTTGGATGAGGGAGGGACCAAAAACATTCAGTACTTC.

The chain carries TRBV9 and TRBJ1-6, with a weak D call TRBD1 (5 bases). The CDR3 totals 16 residues. Germline V lookup: CDR1 SGDLS, CDR2 YYNGEE. V lost 2 bases and J 3 bases, leaving 12 bases between the germline ends. Written as DNA, the CDR3 is TGTGCCAGCAGCGTCTACGACAGCAGCTATAATTCACCCCTCCACTTT. This gives the protein CASSVYDSSYNSPLHF. The full variable domain, its missing parts supplied by reference TRBV9 and TRBJ1-6, is DSGVTQTPKHLITATGQRVTLRCSPRSGDLSVYWYQQSLDQGLQFLIQYYNGEERAKGNILERFSAQQFPDLHSELNLSSLELGDSALYFCASSVYDSSYNSPLHFGNGTRLTVT.

The V and J genes are TRBV28 and TRBJ1-2; the D is unclear. Germline CDR1 and CDR2: MDHEN and SYDVKM. The CDR3 length is 13 residues. The germline V and J ends were trimmed by 7 bases and 2 bases, with 11 bases remaining between them. CDR3: CASTGIPNYGYTF. CDR3 bases: TGTGCCAGCACCGGGATCCCCAACTATGGCTACACCTTC.

The chain has TRBV28 and TRBJ1-1; 9 bases line up with TRBD1. V lost 5 bases, J lost 4 bases, and 20 bases stayed unmatched. CDR1 is MDHEN and CDR2 is SYDVKM in the germline V gene. The CDR3 is 19 amino acids. CDR3 amino acids: CASSEPQGARAFFGTEAFF. The CDR3 DNA reads as TGTGCCAGCAGTGAACCACAGGGGGCAAGGGCTTTTTTCGGCACTGAAGCTTTCTTT.

Here the CDR3 reads CASSQGSGSSDEQFF. For the CDR3, the DNA is TGTGCCAGCAGTCAGGGTAGCGGGAGCTCGGATGAGCAGTTCTTC. The rearrangement uses TRBV7-8 and TRBJ2-1, with TRBD2 matching 9 bases. Trimming at V came to 6 bases and at J to 8 bases, leaving 11 bases not matched to a gene. Per the germline V gene, CDR1 is SGHVS and CDR2 is FQNEAQ. This CDR3 has 15 residues. The variable domain in full, with the rest retrieved from reference TRBV7-8 and TRBJ2-1, is GAGVSQSPRYKVAKRGQDVALRCDPISGHVSLFWYQQALGQGPEFLTYFQNEAQLDKSGLPSDRFFAERPEGSVSTLKIQRTQQEDSAVYLCASSQGSGSSDEQFFGPGTRLTVL.

The chain links TRBV4-2 to TRBJ1-1; the D gene is possibly TRBD1 (5 bases). Germline-derived CDR1 and CDR2 are LGHNA and YNFKEQ. CDR3 length: 14 amino acids. The V and J ends lost 1 base and 2 bases respectively, with 8 bases between them. The CDR3 region is CASSQADRNTEAFF. For the CDR3, the DNA is TGTGCCAGCAGCCAAGCCGACAGAAACACTGAAGCTTTCTTT.

The chain combines TRBV6-1 with TRBJ1-1, with 7 positions matching TRBD1. V was pared by 10 bases and J by 0 bases, with 5 bases of the junction left unmatched. In germline, CDR1 is MNHNS, CDR2 SASEGT. This CDR3 comprises 13 residues. CDR3 protein: CATSGQVNTEAFF. The CDR3 DNA is TGTGCCACCTCTGGACAGGTGAACACTGAAGCTTTCTTT.

This chain joins TRBV30 and TRBJ1-5, with D possibly being TRBD1 (6 bases). This CDR3 has 14 residues. Trimming removed 4 bases at V and 6 bases at J, with 16 bases between. Germline CDR1 is GTSNPN and CDR2 is SVGIG (reference sequence). The CDR3 DNA sequence: TGTGCCTGGACACTCAGGGGATTGGGTCAGCCCCAGCATTTT. This codes for CAWTLRGLGQPQHF.

This clone was seen a single time. This chain uses TRBV6-6 with TRBJ1-5; the D is unclear. The CDR3 runs to 15 residues. Germline V gives CDR1 MNHNY, CDR2 SVGAGI (reference sequence). Trimming took 0 bases from V and 3 from J, leaving 9 bases between them. CDR3 loop: CASSYSKQSNQPQHF. CDR3 bases: TGTGCCAGCAGTTACTCGAAACAGTCCAATCAGCCCCAGCATTTT.

This sequence joins TRBV30 and TRBJ1-4; TRBD1 might be the D (6 bases). Germline-derived CDR1 and CDR2 are GTSNPN and SVGIG (reference sequence). Trimming took off 0 bases at V and 5 bases at J, with 10 bases between the two ends. This CDR3 has 14 amino acids. CDR3 sequence reads: CAWSVGQGNEKLFF. CDR3 nucleotides: TGTGCCTGGAGTGTAGGGCAGGGGAATGAAAAACTGTTTTTT.

J is TRBJ2-7 and V is TRBV6-1, with TRBD2 as a possible D gene (5 bases). V was clipped by 4 bases and J by 2 bases, with 9 bases between them. CDR3 length: 13 amino acids. The V gene's germline CDR1 is MNHNS and CDR2 SASEGT. CDR3 DNA sequence: TGTGCCAGCAGTGCCGGACTTGCCTACGAGCAGTACTTC. This translates into CASSAGLAYEQYF.

The chain's CDR3 is CASSPGTGREQPQHF. The CDR3 nucleotides read TGTGCCAGCAGTCCCGGGACAGGGCGAGAGCAGCCCCAGCATTTT. The genes are TRBV6-5 and TRBJ1-5; 9 nucleotides line up with TRBD1. The CDR3 consists of 15 residues. The V segment lost 5 bases and the J segment 7 bases; nucleotides outside the gene matches: 9. CDR1 is MNHEY, CDR2 SVGAGI, per germline.

Relative to its sample, this clone is medium-sized. This chain links TRBV7-8 with TRBJ2-7; perhaps TRBD2 as D (6 bases). The CDR3 totals 15 residues. Trimming left V 7 bases short and J 0 bases short, with 16 bases between. Germline CDR1 and CDR2: SGHVS and FQNEAQ. CDR3 nucleotides: TGTGCCAGCACCCCCGTGTTGCGGGGCTCCTACGAGCAGTACTTC. This sequence encodes CASTPVLRGSYEQYF.

This clone was detected only a few times. The genes are TRBV5-1 and TRBJ2-1; the match to TRBD2 covers 7 bases. Germline assignment: CDR1 SGHRS and CDR2 YFSETQ. The CDR3 extends over 14 amino acids. V lost 0 bases and J lost 10; bases outside the gene matches: 7. CDR3 DNA: TGCGCCAGCAGCTTGGCCCTAGGGAGGGGCGAGCAGTTCTTC. Its translation: CASSLALGRGEQFF.

This chain uses TRBV7-2 with TRBJ1-4; TRBD1 agrees at 8 bases. Germline CDR1 is SGHTA and CDR2 is FQGNSA. This CDR3 has 14 residues. J gave up 8 bases and V 5 bases, and 7 bases lay outside the gene matches. Here the CDR3 DNA reads TGTGCCAGCAGCCCTCACAGGGGGGGCGAAAAACTGTTTTTT. This sequence encodes CASSPHRGGEKLFF. The whole variable domain, remainder taken from reference TRBV7-2 and TRBJ1-4, is GAGVSQSPSNKVTEKGKDVELRCDPISGHTALYWYRQSLGQGLEFLIYFQGNSAPDKSGLPSDRFSAERTGGSVSTLTIQRTQQEDSAVYLCASSPHRGGEKLFFGSGTQLSVL.

The chain is built from TRBV4-3 and TRBJ1-2, with D possibly matching TRBD1 (5 bases). In germline, CDR1 is LGHNA, CDR2 YSLEER. The CDR3 length is 15 residues. Trimming took off 2 bases at V and 4 bases at J, with 14 bases between the two ends. Here the CDR3 DNA reads TGCGCCAGCAGCCAAACCCTCCAGGGATCCTATGGCTACACCTTC. This translates into CASSQTLQGSYGYTF.

The chain carries TRBV11-3 and TRBJ2-7; no definite D call. Germline-derived CDR1 and CDR2 are SGHNT and YENEEA. The length of the CDR3 is 13 residues. The germline V and J ends were trimmed by 5 bases and 2 bases, with 10 bases remaining between them. The chain's CDR3 is CASSEGGAYEQYF. DNA for the CDR3: TGTGCCAGCAGCGAAGGTGGAGCCTACGAGCAGTACTTC. The full variable domain, completed using reference TRBV11-3 and TRBJ2-7, is EAGVVQSPRYKIIEKKQPVAFWCNPISGHNTLYWYLQNLGQGPELLIRYENEEAVDDSQLPKDRFSAERLKGVDSTLKIQPAELGDSAVYLCASSEGGAYEQYFGPGTRLTVT.

This clone occurred once. The chain carries TRBV7-9 and TRBJ1-1; 9 bases agree with TRBD1. The CDR3 consists of 15 residues. Per the germline V gene, CDR1 is SEHNR and CDR2 is FQNEAQ (reference sequence). Unmatched junction bases numbered 4, after V lost 5 bases and J lost 0 bases. CDR3 DNA sequence: TGTGCCAGCAGCGCGGGACAGGGCGTGAACACTGAAGCTTTCTTT. Translation: CASSAGQGVNTEAFF.

V and J are TRBV6-6 and TRBJ2-1; 9 bases fit TRBD2. The length of the CDR3 is 15 residues. Looked up from germline, CDR1 is MNHNY and CDR2 is SVGAGI (reference sequence). V dropped 6 bases and J dropped 12; count of bases not matched to a gene: 15. CDR3 residues: CASSPGTSFPGWQFF. The CDR3, as DNA: TGTGCCAGCAGCCCCGGGACTAGCTTCCCGGGTTGGCAGTTCTTC.